This paragraph covers one T cell receptor beta chain sequence. The clone's antigen remains unknown. The data were obtained in a study of cytomegalovirus exposure and HLA in healthy donors (dated by TCRdb to 2016 to 2017). About the full investigation: An earlier analysis of 587 of the donors reported approximately 300 Gb of sequence data and 95 million to 140 million unique TCR beta sequences obtained from roughly 170 million T cells. An early release covering roughly 600 HLA-typed donors comprised roughly 300 gigabases of sequencing data and approximately 85 million unique TCR sequences. The genetic ancestry cluster associated with self-reported Caucasian donors included 81% of the roughly 360 genotyped donors. The study was designed to test whether signatures of past pathogen exposure could be identified by cataloging public T cell receptors. The T cell repertoires of several hundred subjects were profiled by immunosequencing and related to cytomegalovirus serostatus. In addition to the first cohort of 666 subjects, a separate validation cohort of approximately 120 different subjects was used. High-throughput TCR immunosequencing, statistical association of individual TCRs with disease status, and machine learning were combined to predict cytomegalovirus infection status. To study patterns of TCR occurrence, a later analysis re-analyzed previously published TCR beta repertoires from 666 donors and added high-resolution HLA genotyping. Rather than using new phenotypic data, the later analysis identified candidate immune exposures from TCR beta sequences and from how often those sequences occurred across donors. To decide whether each TCR beta V gene segment behaved as functional or pseudogenic, an earlier analysis of some 600 of the donors relied on high-throughput TCR beta sequencing. Donor age, sex, ethnicity and CMV serostatus were collected together with the repertoire data. A later genetic analysis used genome-wide SNP genotypes for about 65% of the 666 donors, treating that subset as a discovery cohort. All discovery cohort repertoires had been generated using a single sequencing platform. Both class I and class II loci were covered by HLA typing, at four-digit resolution. The number of typed donors differed by locus: roughly 620-630 for A, B, C, DRB1 and DQB1; approximately 520 for DQA1; roughly 600 for DPA1; and roughly 470 for DPB1. Five DR-DQ haplotypes were handled as single units for association and clustering because linkage in the cohort was strong. Across under 500 genotyped donors of the cohort, an average of about 240,000 unique TCR beta nucleotide sequences per donor were sequenced, and 15% to 20% of those sequences were non-productive. Overall results and qualifications from the work: When HLA alleles, especially DR and DQ, strongly co-occurred, attributing TCR associations to individual alleles was difficult. In a later analysis, several top co-occurrence clusters were reported to appear linked to parvovirus B19, influenza, CMV and Epstein-Barr virus. The classifier was reported to diagnose cytomegalovirus status with high specificity and sensitivity in both the original cohort and the validation cohort. In a later analysis, 16,951 TCR beta sequences were associated with specific HLA alleles at a false discovery rate of 0.05. A few of the identified cytomegalovirus-associated TCR beta chains were confirmed in vitro to be specific for cytomegalovirus antigens. Linkage disequilibrium might explain the correlated functional status among segregating V segments, but an unknown experimental factor could not be ruled out. It was suggested by the authors that the approach could potentially be generalized to other disease states and immunological phenotypes. A total of 150 to 200 TCR beta chains were listed by the study as associated with cytomegalovirus. A later analysis found that most CMV-associated TCR beta chains appeared HLA-restricted, with HLA associations seemingly driven largely by CMV exposure. Presence/absence analyses assumed roughly uniform sequencing depth across donors, an assumption that may not hold. A group of highly shared sequence variants was considered likely to be a technical artifact of the sequencing pipeline. In a later analysis, HLA-associated TCR beta chains showed more clonal expansion and lower generation probabilities than non-associated chains that were equally common. In an earlier analysis of 450 to 750 of the donors, most TCR beta V segments appeared in productive rearrangements about 90% or about 30% of the time, broadly matching IMGT annotations. A further reported finding was that TCR beta sequences accurately predicted the HLA-A and HLA-B alleles for most subjects in the first cohort. Because HLA typing was missing for some donors at each locus, association tests included only the typed subset. In a later genetic analysis, fewer N-insertions in productive TCRs were reported among donors in an Asian-associated ancestry cluster than the approximately 710-donor mean. In a later genetic analysis, a missense DCLRE1C variant was associated with V-gene and J-gene trimming of TCR beta chains, and the association was replicated in an independent cohort. This cohort had only TCR beta chains sequenced, and the lack of alpha or paired-chain data limited which features could be detected. Across donors, most TCR sequences were observed very rarely, whereas some public TCRs were present in many individuals. For the cohort, immune exposure information was limited to CMV serostatus. Some IMGT-functional V segments, including TRBV6-2 and TRBV6-3, could not be told apart with the 87-base-pair reads, so those segments were excluded. The earlier analysis of approximately 540 of the donors excluded seventeen rarely observed V segments, including chromosome 9 orphons, because counts were too low. In a later analysis, TCR association rates were found to vary across HLA loci, with the most associated TCRs seen for DRB1 alleles and the fewest for HLA-C alleles.

To prepare the library, the immunoSEQ multiplex PCR assay was applied. The multiplex PCR relied on a mix of 60 forward primers for TCR Vbeta segments and 13 reverse primers for TCR Jbeta segments. The CDR3 region of rearranged TCR beta genes was amplified from genomic DNA with a multiplex PCR assay. The amplified TCR beta libraries were sequenced on the Illumina HiSeq System as 87-base-pair reads. The study's processing was this. A later analysis tallied tens of millions of unique TCR beta chains across the 700 or so repertoires, and approximately 9.9 million of those chains were shared by two or more donors. To remove PCR and sequencing errors, raw reads were error-corrected and collapsed into unique sequences using a nearest-neighbor algorithm that merged closely related sequences. V, D and J gene segments were assigned by aligning CDR3 sequences to IMGT reference sequences. For a sequence to be retained, a match of at least six nucleotides was required to both a V gene segment and a J gene segment. A rearrangement was called productive if the CDR3 had no stop codons and remained in frame with V and J, and every other rearrangement was called non-productive. Following IMGT convention, CDR3 was defined as the stretch from the second conserved V-encoded cysteine to the conserved J-encoded phenylalanine. The earlier analysis of a few hundred of the donors excluded any sequence lacking an unambiguous match to a single V gene segment. In an earlier analysis of several hundred of the donors, a V segment was called functional when productive rearrangements were above 56.7%, and segregating when the standard deviation between donors exceeded 5%. A statistical classification framework was developed to diagnose cytomegalovirus status using the catalog of TCR beta chain sequences. In a later analysis, TCR nucleotide sequences were compared against IMGT/GENE-DB human TR gene sequences so that V and J genes could be assigned. Using the TCRdist pipeline, a later analysis assigned CDR3 sequences along with most-parsimonious VDJ recombination scenarios. In a later analysis, each TCR beta chain was defined by its CDR3 amino acid sequence together with its V-gene family, and reads without a unique V-gene family were excluded. As a way to deal with suspected cross-contamination and a sequencing artifact, a later analysis dropped nearly 600 nucleotide sequences that were highly shared and had low generation probability. In a later analysis, a clonal expansion index for each public chain was calculated from normalized within-repertoire ranks of inferred template counts. Generation probabilities in a later analysis came from a VDJ recombination model fitted to out-of-frame rearrangements, and those results were checked against IGoR. In a later analysis, TCR-TCR, TCR-HLA and TCR-CMV co-occurrence was scored with hypergeometric tests, and a repertoire-size bias correction was applied to TCR pairs. To estimate false discovery rates, a later analysis permuted the HLA or CMV assignments 20 times. A later analysis grouped co-occurring TCRs with DBSCAN, adding TCRdist sequence similarity when clustering within HLA-allele-positive subsets. For co-occurrence clustering, repertoires with fewer than 30,000 or more than 120,000 public chains were excluded, along with roughly 5 repertoires with anomalous nucleotide sharing. In TCRdb, the immuneACCESS table is reduced to in-frame sequences with V and J assigned. These tables do not hold every clone; where another copy was compared, an unresolved V gene accounts for under half, and the others remain unexplained. V and J calls and clone size follow that table, whereas D and trimming were derived from the DNA. The sample table on file contains some 110,000 clones. The ten largest make up approximately 2.6% of the sample.

The cohort consisted of some 670 healthy bone marrow donors. All cohort members were sampled while nominally healthy, although unrecorded immune exposures were likely present. The donor tested CMV seronegative, placing the donor among the 352 seronegative members of the cohort. Every donor gave a peripheral blood sample, and the peripheral blood mononuclear cells from that sample were used for TCR beta sequencing. The Qiagen DNeasy Blood Extraction Kit was used to extract genomic DNA from the blood cell samples. V is pared back by 4 bases and J by 3 bases, with 14 bases lying between the germline termini. The CDR3 spans 14 residues, from the cysteine through the phenylalanine. The entry retains the CDR3 DNA only, 42 bases that are in frame from base 1. CDR1 and CDR2 are read off the germline V gene as SGHRS and YFSETQ.

This sequence was found in a man under 40 in good health and CMV-seronegative. The sequence is built from TRBV5-1 and TRBJ2-7, and possibly TRBD1, on 6 matching bases. The specimen sequenced was PBMCs. The DNA reads TGCGCCAGCAGCCACCGGGACAAAGACTACGAGCAGTACTTC. Translated, this is CASSHRDKDYEQYF.